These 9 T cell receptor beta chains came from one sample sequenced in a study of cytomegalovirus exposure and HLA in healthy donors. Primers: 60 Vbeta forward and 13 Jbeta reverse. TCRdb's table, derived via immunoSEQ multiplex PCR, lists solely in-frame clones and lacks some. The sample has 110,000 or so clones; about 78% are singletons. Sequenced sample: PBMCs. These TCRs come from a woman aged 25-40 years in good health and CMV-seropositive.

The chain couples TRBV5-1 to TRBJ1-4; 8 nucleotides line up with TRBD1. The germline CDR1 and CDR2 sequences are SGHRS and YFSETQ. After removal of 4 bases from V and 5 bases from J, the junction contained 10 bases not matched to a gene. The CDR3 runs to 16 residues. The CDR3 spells CASSSNPGQENEKLFF. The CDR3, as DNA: TGCGCCAGCAGCAGTAACCCGGGACAGGAAAATGAAAAACTGTTTTTT.

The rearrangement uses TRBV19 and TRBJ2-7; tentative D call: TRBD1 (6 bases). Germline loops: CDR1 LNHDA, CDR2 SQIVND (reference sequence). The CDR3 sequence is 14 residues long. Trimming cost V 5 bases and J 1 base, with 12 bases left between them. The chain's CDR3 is CASSPGTSSYEQYF. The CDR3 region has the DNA TGTGCCAGTAGTCCCGGGACATCTTCCTACGAGCAGTACTTC.

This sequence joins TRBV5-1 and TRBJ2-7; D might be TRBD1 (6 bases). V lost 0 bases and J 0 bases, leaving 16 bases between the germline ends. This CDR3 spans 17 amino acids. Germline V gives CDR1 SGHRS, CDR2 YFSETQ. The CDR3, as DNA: TGCGCCAGCAGCTTGGCCATCCAGACAGGTAGCTCCTACGAGCAGTACTTC. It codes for CASSLAIQTGSSYEQYF.

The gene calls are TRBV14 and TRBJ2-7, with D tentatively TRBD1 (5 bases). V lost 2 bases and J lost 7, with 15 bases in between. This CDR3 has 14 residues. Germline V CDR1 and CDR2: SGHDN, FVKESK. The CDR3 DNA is TGTGCCAGCAGCCAAACCAGGGAAAGGGGAGAGCAGTACTTC. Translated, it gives CASSQTRERGEQYF.

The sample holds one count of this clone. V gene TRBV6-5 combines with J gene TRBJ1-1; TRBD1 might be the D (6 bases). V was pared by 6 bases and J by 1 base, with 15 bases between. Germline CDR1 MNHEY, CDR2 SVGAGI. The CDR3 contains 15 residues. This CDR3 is CASSLSGVGNTEAFF. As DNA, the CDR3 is TGTGCCAGCAGCCTTTCAGGGGTCGGGAACACTGAAGCTTTCTTT.

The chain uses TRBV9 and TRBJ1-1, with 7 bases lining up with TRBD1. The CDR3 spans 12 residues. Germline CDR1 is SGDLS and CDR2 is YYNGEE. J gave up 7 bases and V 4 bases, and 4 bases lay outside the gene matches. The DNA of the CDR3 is TGTGCCAGCAGCATAGGGGGCATTGAAGCTTTCTTT. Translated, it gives CASSIGGIEAFF.

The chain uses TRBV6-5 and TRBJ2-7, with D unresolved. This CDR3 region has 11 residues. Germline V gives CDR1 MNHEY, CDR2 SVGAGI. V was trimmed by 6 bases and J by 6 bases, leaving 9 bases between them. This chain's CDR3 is CASRAVGEQYF. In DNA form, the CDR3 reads TGTGCCAGCAGGGCGGTTGGCGAGCAGTACTTC.

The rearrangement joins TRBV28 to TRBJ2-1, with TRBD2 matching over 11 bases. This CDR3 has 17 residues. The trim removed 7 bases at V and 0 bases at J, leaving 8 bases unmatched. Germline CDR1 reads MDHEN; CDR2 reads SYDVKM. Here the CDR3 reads CASKGLAELSSYNEQFF. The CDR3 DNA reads TGTGCCAGCAAGGGACTAGCGGAACTTAGCTCCTACAATGAGCAGTTCTTC. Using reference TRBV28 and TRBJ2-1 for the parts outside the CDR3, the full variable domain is DVKVTQSSRYLVKRTGEKVFLECVQDMDHENMFWYRQDPGLGLRLIYFSYDVKMKEKGDIPEGYSVSREKKERFSLILESASTNQTSMYLCASKGLAELSSYNEQFFGPGTRLTVL.

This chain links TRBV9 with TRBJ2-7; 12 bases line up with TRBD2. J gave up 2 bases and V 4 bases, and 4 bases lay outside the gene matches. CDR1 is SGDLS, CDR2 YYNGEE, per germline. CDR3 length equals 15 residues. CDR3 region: CASSLGLAGTYEQYF. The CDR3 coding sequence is TGTGCCAGCAGCCTTGGACTAGCGGGAACCTACGAGCAGTACTTC.